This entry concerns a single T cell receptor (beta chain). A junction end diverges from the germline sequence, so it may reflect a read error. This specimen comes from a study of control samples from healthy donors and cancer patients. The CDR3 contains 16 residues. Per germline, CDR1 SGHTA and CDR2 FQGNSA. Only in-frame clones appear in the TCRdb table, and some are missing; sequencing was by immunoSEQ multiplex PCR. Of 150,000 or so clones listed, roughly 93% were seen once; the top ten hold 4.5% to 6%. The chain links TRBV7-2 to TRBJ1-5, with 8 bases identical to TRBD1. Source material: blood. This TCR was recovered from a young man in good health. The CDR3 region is CASSIAGTGYNQPQHF. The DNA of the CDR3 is TGTGCCAGCAGCATAGCCGGGACAGGCTACAATCAGCCCCAGCATTTT.